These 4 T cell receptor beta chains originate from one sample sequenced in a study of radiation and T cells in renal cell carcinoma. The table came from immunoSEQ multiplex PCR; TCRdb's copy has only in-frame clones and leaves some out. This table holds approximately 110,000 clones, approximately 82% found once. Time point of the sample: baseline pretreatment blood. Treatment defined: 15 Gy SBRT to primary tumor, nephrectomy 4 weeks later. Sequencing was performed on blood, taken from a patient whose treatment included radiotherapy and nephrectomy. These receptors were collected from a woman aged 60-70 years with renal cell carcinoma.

DNA of the CDR3: TGTGCCACCACCCGACAGGGGACCTACGAGCAGTACTTC. Protein product: CATTRQGTYEQYF. The gene calls are TRBV15 and TRBJ2-7; 8 nucleotides line up with TRBD1. Losses at the gene ends were 7 bases for V and 2 bases for J; bases not matched to a gene: 4. Germline CDR1 reads LNHNV; CDR2 reads YYDKDF (reference sequence). This CDR3 spans 13 amino acids.

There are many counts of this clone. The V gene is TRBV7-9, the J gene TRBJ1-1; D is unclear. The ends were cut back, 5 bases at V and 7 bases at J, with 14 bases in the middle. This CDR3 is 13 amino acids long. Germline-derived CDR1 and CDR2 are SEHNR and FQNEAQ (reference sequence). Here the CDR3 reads CASSVHSNDEAFF. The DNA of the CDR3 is TGTGCCAGCAGCGTACACAGCAATGATGAAGCTTTCTTT.

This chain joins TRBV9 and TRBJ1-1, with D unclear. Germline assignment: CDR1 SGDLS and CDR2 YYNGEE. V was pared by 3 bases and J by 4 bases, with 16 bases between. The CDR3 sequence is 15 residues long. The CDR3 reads CASSAPSRSGTEAFF. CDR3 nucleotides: TGTGCCAGCAGCGCACCCTCGCGATCTGGCACTGAAGCTTTCTTT.

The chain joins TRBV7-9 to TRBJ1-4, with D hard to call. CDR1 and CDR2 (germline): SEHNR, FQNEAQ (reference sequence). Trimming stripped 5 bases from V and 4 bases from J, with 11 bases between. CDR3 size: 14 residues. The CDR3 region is CASSPLSSNEKLFF. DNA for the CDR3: TGTGCCAGCAGCCCCCTCTCAAGTAATGAAAAACTGTTTTTT.